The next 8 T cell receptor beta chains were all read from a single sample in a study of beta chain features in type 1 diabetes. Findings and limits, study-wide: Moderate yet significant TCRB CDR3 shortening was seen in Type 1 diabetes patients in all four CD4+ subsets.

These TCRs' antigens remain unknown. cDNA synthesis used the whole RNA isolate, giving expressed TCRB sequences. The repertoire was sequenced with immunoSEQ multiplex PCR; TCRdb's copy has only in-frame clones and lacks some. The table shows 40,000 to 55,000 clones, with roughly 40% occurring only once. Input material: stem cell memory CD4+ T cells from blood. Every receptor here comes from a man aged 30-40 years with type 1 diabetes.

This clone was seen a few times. As DNA, the CDR3 is TGCGCCAGCAGCCGGGGGACTTACTACGAGCAGTACTTC. Amino acids: CASSRGTYYEQYF. The chain uses TRBV5-1 and TRBJ2-7, with a weak D call TRBD2 (6 bases). The germline V and J ends were trimmed by 4 bases and 3 bases, with 11 bases remaining between them. The CDR3 length is 13 residues. Germline CDR1 and CDR2: SGHRS and YFSETQ.

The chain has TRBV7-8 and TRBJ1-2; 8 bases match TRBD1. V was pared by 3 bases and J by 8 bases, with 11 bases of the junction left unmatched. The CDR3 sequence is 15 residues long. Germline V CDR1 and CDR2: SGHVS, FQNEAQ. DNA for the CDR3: TGTGCCAGCAGCTTGCAGGGGGCGCTAGGTAGGGGCTACACCTTC. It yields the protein CASSLQGALGRGYTF.

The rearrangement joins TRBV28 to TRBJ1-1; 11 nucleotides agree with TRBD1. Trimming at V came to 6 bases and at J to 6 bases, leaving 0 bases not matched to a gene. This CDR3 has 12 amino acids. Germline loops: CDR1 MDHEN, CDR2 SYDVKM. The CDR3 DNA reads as TGTGCCAGCAGGGGACAGGGGGCTGAAGCTTTCTTT. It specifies CASRGQGAEAFF.

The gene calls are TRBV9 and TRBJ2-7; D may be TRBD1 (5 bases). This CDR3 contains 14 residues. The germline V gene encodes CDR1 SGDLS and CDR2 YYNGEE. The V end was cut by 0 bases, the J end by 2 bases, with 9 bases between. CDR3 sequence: CASSVGQGPYEQYF. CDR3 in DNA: TGTGCCAGCAGCGTAGGCCAGGGTCCCTACGAGCAGTACTTC.

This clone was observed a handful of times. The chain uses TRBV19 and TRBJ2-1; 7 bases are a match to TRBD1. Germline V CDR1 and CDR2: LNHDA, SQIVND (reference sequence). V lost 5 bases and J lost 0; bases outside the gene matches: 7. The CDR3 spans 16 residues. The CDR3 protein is CASSPRDSSSYNEQFF. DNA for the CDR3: TGTGCCAGTAGTCCCAGGGACAGCAGCTCCTACAATGAGCAGTTCTTC.

CDR3 sequence: CASSSHHRQGSSNQPQHF. CDR3 sequence (DNA): TGTGCCAGCAGTTCCCATCATCGACAGGGAAGTAGCAATCAGCCCCAGCATTTT. The V and J genes are TRBV27 and TRBJ1-5, with 7 nucleotides matching TRBD1. V dropped 4 bases and J dropped 0; count of bases not matched to a gene: 12. CDR3 size: 18 residues. From germline, CDR1 is MNHEY and CDR2 SMNVEV (reference sequence).

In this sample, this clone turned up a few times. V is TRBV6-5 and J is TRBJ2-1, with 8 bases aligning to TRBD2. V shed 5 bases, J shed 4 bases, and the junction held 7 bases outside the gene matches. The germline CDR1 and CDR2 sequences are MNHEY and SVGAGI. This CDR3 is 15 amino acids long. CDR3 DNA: TGTGCCAGCAGTGACTTAGCGGGAAGGTACAATGAGCAGTTCTTC. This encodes CASSDLAGRYNEQFF.

CDR3 DNA: TGTGCCAGCAGCCTTTCGGGAGTGCAGACCGGGGAGCTGTTTTTT. Translated, it gives CASSLSGVQTGELFF. The rearrangement links TRBV6-6 to TRBJ2-2, with D possibly being TRBD2 (6 bases). The germline V gene encodes CDR1 MNHNY and CDR2 SVGAGI (reference sequence). The CDR3 loop spans 15 amino acids. Trimming left V 6 bases short and J 5 bases short, with 16 bases between.